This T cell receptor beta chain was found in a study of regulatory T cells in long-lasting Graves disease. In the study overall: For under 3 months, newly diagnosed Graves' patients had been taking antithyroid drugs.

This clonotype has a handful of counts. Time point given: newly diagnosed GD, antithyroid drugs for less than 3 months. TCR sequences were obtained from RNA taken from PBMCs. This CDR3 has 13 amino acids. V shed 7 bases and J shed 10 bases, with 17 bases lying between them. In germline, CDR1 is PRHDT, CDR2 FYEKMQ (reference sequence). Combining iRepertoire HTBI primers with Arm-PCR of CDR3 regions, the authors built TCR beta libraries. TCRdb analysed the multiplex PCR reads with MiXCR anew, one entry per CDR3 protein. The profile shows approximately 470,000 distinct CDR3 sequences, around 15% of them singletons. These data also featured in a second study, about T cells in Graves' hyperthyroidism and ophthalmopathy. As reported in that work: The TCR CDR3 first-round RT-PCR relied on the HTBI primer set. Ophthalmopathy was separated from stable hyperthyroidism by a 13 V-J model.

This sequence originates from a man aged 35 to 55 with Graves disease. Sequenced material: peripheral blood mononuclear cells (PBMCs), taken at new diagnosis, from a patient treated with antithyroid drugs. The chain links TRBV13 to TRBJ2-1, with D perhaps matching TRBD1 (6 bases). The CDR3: CASTPKMRGEQFF. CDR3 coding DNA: TGTGCCAGCACCCCAAAGATGAGGGGGGAGCAGTTCTTC.